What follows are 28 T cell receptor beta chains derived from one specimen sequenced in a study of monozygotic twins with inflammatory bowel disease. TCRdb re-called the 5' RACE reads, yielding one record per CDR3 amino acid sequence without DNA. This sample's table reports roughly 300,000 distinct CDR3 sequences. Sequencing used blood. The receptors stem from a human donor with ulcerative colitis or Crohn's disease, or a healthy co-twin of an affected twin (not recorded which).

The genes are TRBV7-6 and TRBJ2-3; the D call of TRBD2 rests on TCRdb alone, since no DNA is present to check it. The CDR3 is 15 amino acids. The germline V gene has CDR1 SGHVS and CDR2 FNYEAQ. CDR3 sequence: CASSSGSRGADTQYF. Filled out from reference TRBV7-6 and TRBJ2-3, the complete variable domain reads GAGVSQSPRYKVTKRGQDVALRCDPISGHVSLYWYRQALGQGPEFLTYFNYEAQQDKSGLPNDRFSAERPEGSISTLTIQRTEQRDSAMYRCASSSGSRGADTQYFGPGTRLTVL.

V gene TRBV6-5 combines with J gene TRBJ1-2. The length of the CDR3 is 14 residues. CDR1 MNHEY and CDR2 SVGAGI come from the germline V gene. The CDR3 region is CASSSLMGSYGYTF.

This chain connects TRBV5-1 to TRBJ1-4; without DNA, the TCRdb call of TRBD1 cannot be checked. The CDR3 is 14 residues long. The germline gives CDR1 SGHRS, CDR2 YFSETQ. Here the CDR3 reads CASSFGGRREKLFF.

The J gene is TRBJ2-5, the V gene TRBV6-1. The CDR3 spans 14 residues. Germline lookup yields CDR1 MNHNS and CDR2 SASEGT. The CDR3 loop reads CASTATPRGETQYF.

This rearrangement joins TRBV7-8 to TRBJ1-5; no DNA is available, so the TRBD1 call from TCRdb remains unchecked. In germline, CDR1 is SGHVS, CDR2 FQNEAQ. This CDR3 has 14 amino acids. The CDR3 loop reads CASSKRQGTQPQHF.

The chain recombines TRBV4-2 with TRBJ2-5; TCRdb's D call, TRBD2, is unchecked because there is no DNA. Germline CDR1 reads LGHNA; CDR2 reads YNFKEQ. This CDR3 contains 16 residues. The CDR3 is CASSQVGTREKETQYF.

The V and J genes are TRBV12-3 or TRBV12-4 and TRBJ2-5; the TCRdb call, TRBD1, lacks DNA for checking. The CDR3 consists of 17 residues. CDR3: CASSLVRGGLTGETQYF.

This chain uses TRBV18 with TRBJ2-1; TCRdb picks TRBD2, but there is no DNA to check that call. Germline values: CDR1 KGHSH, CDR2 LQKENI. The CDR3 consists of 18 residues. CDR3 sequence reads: CASSPPTRASGSYNEQFF.

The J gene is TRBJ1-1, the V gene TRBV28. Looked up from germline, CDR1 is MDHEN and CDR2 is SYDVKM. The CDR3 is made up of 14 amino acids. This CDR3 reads CASSPPREVTEAFF. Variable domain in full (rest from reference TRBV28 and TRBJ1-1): DVKVTQSSRYLVKRTGEKVFLECVQDMDHENMFWYRQDPGLGLRLIYFSYDVKMKEKGDIPEGYSVSREKKERFSLILESASTNQTSMYLCASSPPREVTEAFFGQGTRLTVV.

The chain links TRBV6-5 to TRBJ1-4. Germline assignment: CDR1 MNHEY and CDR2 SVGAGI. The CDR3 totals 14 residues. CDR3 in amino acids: CASSYSTANEKLFF.

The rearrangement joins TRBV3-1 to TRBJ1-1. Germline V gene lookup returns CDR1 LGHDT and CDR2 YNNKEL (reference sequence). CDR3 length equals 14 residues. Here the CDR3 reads CASRRGGMNTEAFF.

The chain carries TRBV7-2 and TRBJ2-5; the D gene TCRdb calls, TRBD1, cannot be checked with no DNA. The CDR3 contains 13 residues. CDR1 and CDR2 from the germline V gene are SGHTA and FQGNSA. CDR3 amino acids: CASSAQGLETQYF.

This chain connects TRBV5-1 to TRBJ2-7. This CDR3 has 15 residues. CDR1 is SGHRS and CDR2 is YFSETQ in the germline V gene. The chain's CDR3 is CASSLVFGFVYEQYF.

The CDR3 sequence is CASRGTPYEQYF. The chain has TRBV25-1 and TRBJ2-7. From germline, CDR1 is MGHDK and CDR2 SYGVNS. This CDR3 contains 12 residues.

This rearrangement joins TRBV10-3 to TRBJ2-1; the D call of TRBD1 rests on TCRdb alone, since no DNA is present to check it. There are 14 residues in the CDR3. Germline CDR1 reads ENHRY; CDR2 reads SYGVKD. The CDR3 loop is CAIRGQRSYNEQFF.

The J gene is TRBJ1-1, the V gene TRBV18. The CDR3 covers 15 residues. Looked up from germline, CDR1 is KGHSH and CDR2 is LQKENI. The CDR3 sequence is CASSPVGGTNTEAFF.

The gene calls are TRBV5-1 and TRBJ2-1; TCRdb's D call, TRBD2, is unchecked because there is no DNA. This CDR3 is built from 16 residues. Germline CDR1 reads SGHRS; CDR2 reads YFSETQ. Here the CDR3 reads CASSLPVTSGLNEQFF.

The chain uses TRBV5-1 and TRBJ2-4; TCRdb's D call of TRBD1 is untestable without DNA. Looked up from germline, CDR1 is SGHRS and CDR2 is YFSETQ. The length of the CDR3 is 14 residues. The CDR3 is CASSPRQDKNIQYF.

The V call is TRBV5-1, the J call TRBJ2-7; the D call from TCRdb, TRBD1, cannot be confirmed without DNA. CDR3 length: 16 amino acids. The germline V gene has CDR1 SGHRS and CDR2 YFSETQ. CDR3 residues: CASSPGTGLSSYEQYF.

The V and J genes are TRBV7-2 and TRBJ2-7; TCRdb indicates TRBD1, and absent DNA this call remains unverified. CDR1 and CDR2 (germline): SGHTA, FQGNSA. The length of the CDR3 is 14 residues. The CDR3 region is CASSLKGSDIEQYF.

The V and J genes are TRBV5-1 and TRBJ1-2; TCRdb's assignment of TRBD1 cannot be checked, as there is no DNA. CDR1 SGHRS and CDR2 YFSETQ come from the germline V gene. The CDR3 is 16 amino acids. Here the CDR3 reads CASSVWGRGPNYGYTF.

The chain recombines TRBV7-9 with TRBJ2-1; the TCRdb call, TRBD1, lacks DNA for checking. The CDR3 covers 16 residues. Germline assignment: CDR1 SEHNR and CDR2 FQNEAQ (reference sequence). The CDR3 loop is CASRLLAPSSYNEQFF.

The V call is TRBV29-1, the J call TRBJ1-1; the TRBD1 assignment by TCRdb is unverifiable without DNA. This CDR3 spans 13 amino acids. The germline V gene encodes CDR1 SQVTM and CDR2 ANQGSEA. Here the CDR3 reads CSGRTGLNTEAFF.

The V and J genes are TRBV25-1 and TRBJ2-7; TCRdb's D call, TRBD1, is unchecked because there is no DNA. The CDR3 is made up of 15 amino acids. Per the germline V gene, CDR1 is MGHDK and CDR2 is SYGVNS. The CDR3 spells CASSEYDSLNYEQYF.

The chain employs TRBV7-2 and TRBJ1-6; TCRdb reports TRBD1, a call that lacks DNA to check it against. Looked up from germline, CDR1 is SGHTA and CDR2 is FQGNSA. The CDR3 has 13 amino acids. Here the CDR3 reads CASSLEGSSPLHF.

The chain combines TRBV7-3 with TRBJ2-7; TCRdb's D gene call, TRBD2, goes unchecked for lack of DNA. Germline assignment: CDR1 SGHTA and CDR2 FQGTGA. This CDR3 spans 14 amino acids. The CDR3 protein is CASSPSAASYEQYF.

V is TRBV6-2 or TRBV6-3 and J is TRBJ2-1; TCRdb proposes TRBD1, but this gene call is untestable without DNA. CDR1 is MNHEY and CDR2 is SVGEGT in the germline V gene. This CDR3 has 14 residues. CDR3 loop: CATPGRGGIDEQFF.

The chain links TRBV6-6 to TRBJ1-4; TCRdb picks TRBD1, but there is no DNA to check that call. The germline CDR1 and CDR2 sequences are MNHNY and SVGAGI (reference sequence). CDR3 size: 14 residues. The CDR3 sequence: CASTPGRRNEKLFF.